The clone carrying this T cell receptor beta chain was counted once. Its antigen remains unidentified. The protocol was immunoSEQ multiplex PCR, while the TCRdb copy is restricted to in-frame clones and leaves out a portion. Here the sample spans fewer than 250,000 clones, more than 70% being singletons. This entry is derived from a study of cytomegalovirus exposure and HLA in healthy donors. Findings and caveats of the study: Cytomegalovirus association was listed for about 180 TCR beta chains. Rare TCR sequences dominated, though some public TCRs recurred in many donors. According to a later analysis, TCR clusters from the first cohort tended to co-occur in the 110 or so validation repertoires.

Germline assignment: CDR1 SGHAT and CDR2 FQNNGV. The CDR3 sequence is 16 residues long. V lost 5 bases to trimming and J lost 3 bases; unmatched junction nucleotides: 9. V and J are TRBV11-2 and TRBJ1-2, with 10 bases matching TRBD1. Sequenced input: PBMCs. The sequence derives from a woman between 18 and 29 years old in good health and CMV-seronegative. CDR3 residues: CASSRTGTGEDYGYTF. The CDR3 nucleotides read TGTGCCAGCAGCAGGACCGGGACAGGGGAGGACTATGGCTACACCTTC.